The sequence of this TCR beta chain was determined in a study of T-cell memory formation after mild COVID-19. From 5'RACE with constant-segment primers came TCR alpha and TCR beta cDNA libraries that carried sample barcodes and UMIs. TCRdb redid the calling of the 5' RACE reads with MiXCR, one entry per CDR3 protein. The repertoire includes around 35,000 distinct CDR3 sequences, 7% to 8% of them detected once, and about 32% sits in the top ten. This CDR3 has 14 residues. Germline V lookup: CDR1 KGHDR, CDR2 SFDVKD. V lost 3 bases and J lost 9, with 13 bases in between. In this sample, this clonotype turned up many times. Its antigen is as yet unknown. The study's findings and limits: Memory from before infection featured some responding clones, which suggests cross-reactive memory joined. CD4+ contracting clones were mainly CM and EM; CD8+ ones, EMRA. Whereas later expanders leaned CD4+, clones contracting day 15 to 85 showed a balanced CD4/CD8 makeup.

This chain links TRBV24-1 with TRBJ2-2; unclear D gene. The sequenced sample consisted of PBMCs or a T cell subset sorted from them (not recorded which). The origin of this receptor is a young man who had mild COVID-19 (a few samples of this study predate the infection). Cell type and time point are not known. The DNA of the CDR3 is TGTGCCACCAGTGATCCCGGGTCCCGGAGGGAGCTGTTTTTT. Translated: CATSDPGSRRELFF.